Reported below is one T cell receptor (beta chain). The CDR3 covers 14 residues. Trimming took 4 bases from V and 0 from J, leaving 6 bases between them. Germline assignment: CDR1 SGHVS and CDR2 FQNEAQ. This specimen belongs to a study of sequential checkpoint blockade in melanoma. Study background: Maintenance nivolumab came after either treatment sequence.

Treatment: randomized to nivolumab then ipilimumab (arm A) or the reverse (arm B). Live CD3+CD8+ CD19− CD56− cells were sorted from PBMCs. Using immunoSEQ multiplex PCR, the repertoire was profiled, and TCRdb retains in-frame clones only, with some absent. The sample has over 25,000 clones; 77% are singletons. The chain employs TRBV7-8 and TRBJ1-4; D is unresolved. Sequences were derived from CD8+ T cells sorted from blood (inferred from file names), sampled from a patient given nivolumab and ipilimumab in sequence. The receptor's source is a human donor with melanoma. CDR3 sequence reads: CASSSHTTNEKLFF. CDR3 DNA sequence: TGTGCCAGCAGCTCACATACAACTAATGAAAAACTGTTTTTT.